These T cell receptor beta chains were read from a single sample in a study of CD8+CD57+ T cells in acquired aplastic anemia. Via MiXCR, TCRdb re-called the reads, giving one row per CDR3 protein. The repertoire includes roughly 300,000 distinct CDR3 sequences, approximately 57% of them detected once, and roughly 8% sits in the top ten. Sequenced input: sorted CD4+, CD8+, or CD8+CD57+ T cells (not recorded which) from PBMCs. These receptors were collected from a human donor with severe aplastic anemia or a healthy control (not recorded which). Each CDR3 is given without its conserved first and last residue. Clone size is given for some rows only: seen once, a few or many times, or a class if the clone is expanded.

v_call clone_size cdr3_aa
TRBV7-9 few ASSLGKYEQY
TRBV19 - ASINPGQVDSYEQY
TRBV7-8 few AWGTVNEKLF
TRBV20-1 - SARQGGVEQY
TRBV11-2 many ASSFYGEQY
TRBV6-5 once ASSWGGGDNSPLH
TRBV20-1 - SARDVRSSYNEQF
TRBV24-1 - ATSQSGQGNTDTQY
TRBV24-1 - ATSDFWTSFGVTQY
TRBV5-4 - ASRETGDYEQY
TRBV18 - ASSKTGGDHSNQPQH
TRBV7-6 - ASSAYYTDTQY
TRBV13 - ASSLPSRQQT
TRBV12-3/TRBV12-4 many ASSLGRSSYNSPLH
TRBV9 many ASSVENRGVEQF
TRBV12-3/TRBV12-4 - ASGPGNTVVEQF
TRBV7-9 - ASSRRTGGTEAF